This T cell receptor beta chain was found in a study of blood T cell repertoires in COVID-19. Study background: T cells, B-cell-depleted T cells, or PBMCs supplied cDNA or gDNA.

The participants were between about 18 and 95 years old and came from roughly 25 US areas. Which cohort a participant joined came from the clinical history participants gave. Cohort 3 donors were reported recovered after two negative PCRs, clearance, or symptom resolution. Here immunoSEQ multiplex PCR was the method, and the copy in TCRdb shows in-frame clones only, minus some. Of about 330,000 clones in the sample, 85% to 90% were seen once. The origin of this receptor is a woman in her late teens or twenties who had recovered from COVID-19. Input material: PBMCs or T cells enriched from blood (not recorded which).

The CDR3 spells CAWSVPSGGLSSYNEQFF. The CDR3 nucleotides read TGTGCCTGGAGTGTACCCAGCGGGGGGCTCAGCTCCTACAATGAGCAGTTCTTC. The chain uses TRBV30 and TRBJ2-1, with 9 bases that match TRBD2. Germline CDR1 GTSNPN, CDR2 SVGIG (reference sequence). Trimming took 0 bases from V and 0 from J; bases not matched to a gene: 9. The length of the CDR3 is 18 residues. Based on the CDR3 plus reference TRBV30 and TRBJ2-1, the full variable domain is SQTIHQWPATLVQPVGSPLSLECTVEGTSNPNLYWYRQAAGRGLQLLFYSVGIGQISSEVPQNLSASRPQDRQFILSSKKLLLSDSGFYLCAWSVPSGGLSSYNEQFFGPGTRLTVL.